These 20 T cell receptor beta chains originate from one sample sequenced in a study of shared clonotypes between healthy human individuals. Clones were read by immunoSEQ multiplex PCR, and TCRdb kept only the in-frame ones, dropping some. The sample includes roughly 2 million clones, roughly 94% of them seen just once. The sequencing input was naive CD4+ T cells sorted from blood. The subset: CD45RA+ positively selected. These receptors were taken from a man between 18 and 35 years old in good health.

This chain uses TRBV6-5 with TRBJ2-5; D unclear. V dropped 6 bases and J dropped 5 bases, with 10 bases sitting between them. The CDR3 contains 12 residues. Germline V gene lookup returns CDR1 MNHEY and CDR2 SVGAGI. The CDR3 DNA follows: TGTGCCAGCAGATCTCCCGGGGAGACCCAGTACTTC. Residues: CASRSPGETQYF.

The J gene is TRBJ2-2, the V gene TRBV2; 14 bases fit TRBD2. This CDR3 spans 17 amino acids. The junction had 8 bases not matched to a gene; V was cut back by 7 bases and J by 4 bases. Germline V gene sequence: CDR1 SNHLY, CDR2 FYNNEI. The CDR3 loop is CASTLTSGGAGTGELFF. CDR3 sequence (DNA): TGTGCCAGCACCCTGACTAGCGGGGGGGCCGGCACCGGGGAGCTGTTTTTT.

This chain joins TRBV21-1 and TRBJ2-2; TRBD1 reflects the table's D call only, with no check against the DNA. TRBV21-1 is a known pseudogene. There are 11 residues in the CDR3. The chain's CDR3 is CEDRRAGELFF. The CDR3 DNA reads TGTGAGGACAGGAGGGCCGGGGAGCTGTTTTTT.

V is TRBV7-6 and J is TRBJ2-1; TRBD2 matches at 7 bases. Unmatched junction bases numbered 10, after V lost 5 bases and J lost 6 bases. There are 15 residues in the CDR3. Germline lookup yields CDR1 SGHVS and CDR2 FNYEAQ. The CDR3 DNA reads as TGTGCCAGCAGCGGGGGGGTAGCTCCCTTCAATGAGCAGTTCTTC. This sequence encodes CASSGGVAPFNEQFF.

Of note for this clone: A junction end diverges from the germline sequence, so it may reflect a read error. The chain couples TRBV5-1 to TRBJ1-1; TRBD1 matches 7 bases. Germline V gives CDR1 SGHRS, CDR2 YFSETQ. This CDR3 is 13 amino acids long. The CDR3 loop is CASTLDRSTEAFF. CDR3 DNA sequence: TGCGCCAGCACCTTGGACAGGAGCACTGAAGCTTTCTTT.

The rearrangement uses TRBV19 and TRBJ1-5; 8 bases line up with TRBD1. Per the germline V gene, CDR1 is LNHDA and CDR2 is SQIVND (reference sequence). Trimming took 7 bases from V and 2 from J; bases not matched to a gene: 7. The CDR3 is 15 residues long. The DNA for the CDR3 is TGTGCCAGTACCTCCGGGACAGGAGGCAATCAGCCCCAGCATTTT. Translation gives CASTSGTGGNQPQHF.

The V gene is TRBV6-5, the J gene TRBJ2-2; TRBD1 is a possible D gene (6 bases). Germline V lookup: CDR1 MNHEY, CDR2 SVGAGI. The CDR3 contains 15 residues. Deletions cut 6 bases from V and 15 bases from J, with 26 bases between. The CDR3 DNA reads TGTGCCAGCAGCTATAACAGGGACGCCTGGTCCGTGGTGTTTTTT. It is translated as CASSYNRDAWSVVFF.

The CDR3 DNA is TGTGCCTGGAGTGTATCAGTACTAGCGGGAGCGGGGGATACGCAGTATTTT. Its translation is CAWSVSVLAGAGDTQYF. This chain joins TRBV30 and TRBJ2-3; 11 nucleotides line up with TRBD2. CDR3 length: 17 amino acids. V lost 0 bases, J lost 6 bases, and 11 bases stayed unmatched. The V gene's germline CDR1 is GTSNPN and CDR2 SVGIG (reference sequence). Looking up the rest from reference TRBV30 and TRBJ2-3 gives the full variable domain: SQTIHQWPATLVQPVGSPLSLECTVEGTSNPNLYWYRQAAGRGLQLLFYSVGIGQISSEVPQNLSASRPQDRQFILSSKKLLLSDSGFYLCAWSVSVLAGAGDTQYFGPGTRLTVL.

This clone was detected ten times or more. J is TRBJ2-5 and V is TRBV6-5; 8 bases match TRBD2. The germline gives CDR1 MNHEY, CDR2 SVGAGI. With V trimmed by 0 bases and J by 6 bases, 3 bases remained unmatched. The CDR3 consists of 14 residues. The CDR3 protein is CASSYSRTSQTQYF. The CDR3 bases are TGTGCCAGCAGTTACTCCCGGACTAGCCAGACCCAGTACTTC.

On this clone itself: The identical CDR3 is also encoded by other nucleotide sequences in the sample. The rearrangement links TRBV4-1 to TRBJ2-5, with D uncertain. Between the trimmed V and J ends, which lost 0 bases and 2 bases, there was a span of 7 bases. Germline V lookup: CDR1 MGHRA, CDR2 YSYEKL. The CDR3 extends over 14 amino acids. The CDR3 protein is CASSQEDRQETQYF. As DNA, the CDR3 is TGCGCCAGCAGCCAAGAAGACCGACAAGAGACCCAGTACTTC.

The chain couples TRBV27 to TRBJ1-2, with 11 bases aligning to TRBD1. Germline CDR1 and CDR2: MNHEY and SMNVEV (reference sequence). Trimming cost V 0 bases and J 8 bases; bases outside gene matches: 8. The CDR3 is 16 residues long. CDR3 amino acids: CASSLSVPGQGVGYTF. The CDR3 nucleotides read TGTGCCAGCAGTTTATCGGTACCGGGACAGGGGGTAGGCTACACCTTC.

The chain has TRBV5-1 and TRBJ2-6, with D possibly being TRBD1 (6 bases). Trimming took 4 bases from V and 4 from J, leaving 15 bases between them. CDR1 is SGHRS and CDR2 is YFSETQ in the germline V gene. This CDR3 spans 16 amino acids. As DNA, the CDR3 is TGCGCCAGCAGCCCGGTGGGGGCTCCCGGGGCCAACGTCCTGACTTTC. It encodes CASSPVGAPGANVLTF.

This chain connects TRBV5-1 to TRBJ2-7; 11 nucleotides line up with TRBD1. The germline CDR1 and CDR2 sequences are SGHRS and YFSETQ. The junction had 7 bases not matched to a gene; V was cut back by 4 bases and J by 1 base. This CDR3 contains 16 residues. The CDR3 here is CASSRTGGEESYEQYF. CDR3 bases: TGCGCCAGCAGCAGGACAGGGGGCGAAGAATCCTACGAGCAGTACTTC.

This clone has a single count. The V and J genes are TRBV6-6 and TRBJ2-7; TRBD2 is a possible D gene (6 bases). From germline, CDR1 is MNHNY and CDR2 SVGAGI (reference sequence). The CDR3 totals 13 residues. The V end lost 6 bases, the J end lost 10 bases, and 19 bases lay between the germline ends. DNA of the CDR3: TGTGCCAGCAGGACCGGGACTCTGGGCAATCAGTACTTC. Translation: CASRTGTLGNQYF.

The V call is TRBV14, the J call TRBJ1-2, with TRBD1 matching 8 bases. The CDR3 is made up of 15 amino acids. Germline CDR1 is SGHDN and CDR2 is FVKESK. J gave up 4 bases and V 1 base, and 5 bases lay outside the gene matches. The CDR3 nucleotides are TGTGCCAGCAGCCAAGGGGGCAGGGGGCCCTATGGCTACACCTTC. Protein: CASSQGGRGPYGYTF. Full variable domain (remainder filled in from reference TRBV14 and TRBJ1-2): EAGVTQFPSHSVIEKGQTVTLRCDPISGHDNLYWYRRVMGKEIKFLLHFVKESKQDESGMPNNRFLAERTGGTYSTLKVQPAELEDSGVYFCASSQGGRGPYGYTFGSGTRLTVV.

The J gene is TRBJ2-5, the V gene TRBV28; tentatively, D is TRBD2 (6 bases). CDR1 MDHEN and CDR2 SYDVKM come from the germline V gene. Trimming cost V 6 bases and J 5 bases, with 10 bases left between them. The CDR3 spans 12 residues. The CDR3 DNA is TGTGCCAGCAGGGGACTGAGGGAGACCCAGTACTTC. Amino acids: CASRGLRETQYF. Full variable domain (outside the CDR3, taken from reference TRBV28 and TRBJ2-5): DVKVTQSSRYLVKRTGEKVFLECVQDMDHENMFWYRQDPGLGLRLIYFSYDVKMKEKGDIPEGYSVSREKKERFSLILESASTNQTSMYLCASRGLRETQYFGPGTRLLVL.

This chain uses TRBV18 with TRBJ1-5; TRBD1 is a possible D gene (5 bases). The CDR3 loop spans 15 amino acids. Germline V gene lookup returns CDR1 KGHSH and CDR2 LQKENI. V lost 4 bases and J 2 bases, leaving 12 bases between the germline ends. The CDR3 bases are TGTGCCAGCTCACAAGGGGTTTTGGGCAATCAGCCCCAGCATTTT. Protein product: CASSQGVLGNQPQHF.

This chain connects TRBV11-2 to TRBJ2-7; D unclear. The CDR3 consists of 15 residues. V was clipped by 1 base and J by 0 bases, with 10 bases between them. Germline V gene data show CDR1 as SGHAT and CDR2 as FQNNGV. The CDR3 DNA is TGTGCCAGCAGCTTAGGGTTATCCACCTCCTACGAGCAGTACTTC. Its translation: CASSLGLSTSYEQYF.

About this clone itself: Other DNA sequences from this sample encode an identical CDR3 as well. The chain combines TRBV30 with TRBJ1-3; D gene ambiguous. CDR3 length: 15 amino acids. Germline V gives CDR1 GTSNPN, CDR2 SVGIG (reference sequence). The germline V and J ends were trimmed by 0 bases and 2 bases, with 11 bases remaining between them. Here the CDR3 reads CAWSVRRGTGNTIYF. The DNA of the CDR3 is TGTGCCTGGAGTGTACGACGAGGGACTGGAAACACCATATATTTT.

V is TRBV4-3 and J is TRBJ1-6, with D unclear. Germline loops: CDR1 LGHNA, CDR2 YSLEER. The CDR3 has 17 amino acids. Trimming shortened V by 0 bases and J by 10 bases, and 19 bases separated the two germline ends. The CDR3 loop is CASSQDSWASHGSPLHF. In DNA form, the CDR3 reads TGCGCCAGCAGCCAAGATTCGTGGGCCTCCCACGGGTCACCCCTCCACTTT.